The rows below give T cell receptor beta chains drawn from one sample of a study of cytomegalovirus exposure and HLA in healthy donors. Some clones are missing from TCRdb's copy, which holds only in-frame ones; the method was immunoSEQ multiplex PCR. The repertoire holds some 150,000 clones, with about 83% as singletons. Input material: PBMCs. The receptor set was obtained from a woman under 40 in good health and CMV-seronegative. Each CDR3 is given with its conserved first and last residue. D genes are given only for firm matches. Expanded clones get a size class; other rows say once, few or many, or leave the size out.

v_gene	abundance	d_gene	j_gene	CDR3aa	CDR3nt
TRBV4-1	.	.	TRBJ2-7	CASSQVGRSYEQYF	TGCGCCAGCAGCCAGGTAGGGAGATCCTACGAGCAGTACTTC
TRBV7-9	.	TRBD1	TRBJ2-7	CGSSSTGTGRSYEQYF	TGTGGCAGCAGCTCGACCGGGACAGGGAGAAGCTACGAGCAGTACTTC
TRBV9	.	.	TRBJ2-7	CASTPTGVSYEQYF	TGTGCCAGCACCCCGACAGGAGTTTCCTACGAGCAGTACTTC
TRBV10-2	.	TRBD1	TRBJ1-1	CASSDPYRGLALNTEAFF	TGCGCCAGCAGTGACCCCTACAGGGGGCTGGCATTAAACACTGAAGCTTTCTTT
TRBV19	.	TRBD2	TRBJ2-1	CASSIVGGRALNEQFF	TGTGCCAGTAGTATAGTAGGCGGGAGGGCCTTAAATGAGCAGTTCTTC
TRBV7-3	once	TRBD2	TRBJ2-1	CASSSTSGDSYNEQFF	TGTGCCAGCAGCTCGACTAGCGGGGATTCCTACAATGAGCAGTTCTTC
TRBV7-2	.	TRBD1	TRBJ2-5	CASSSPTGAKETQYF	TGTGCCAGCAGCTCACCGACAGGGGCGAAAGAGACCCAGTACTTC
TRBV9	.	.	TRBJ2-3	CASKSRQTTDTQYF	TGTGCCAGCAAGTCCAGGCAGACCACAGATACGCAGTATTTT
TRBV27	few	TRBD1	TRBJ1-4	CASRLQGGGEKLFF	TGTGCCAGCAGATTACAGGGGGGAGGTGAAAAACTGTTTTTT
TRBV5-1	.	TRBD2	TRBJ2-3	CASSLAGLAGGRADTQYF	TGCGCCAGCAGCTTGGCTGGACTAGCGGGAGGGAGGGCAGATACGCAGTATTTT
TRBV18	.	.	TRBJ1-1	CASSHAYEAFF	TGTGCCAGCTCACACGCCTACGAAGCTTTCTTT
TRBV18	.	TRBD1	TRBJ1-2	CASSLQGGYGYTF	TGTGCCAGCTCACTACAGGGGGGCTATGGCTACACCTTC
TRBV28	few	.	TRBJ1-1	CASRIVTSSAFF	TGTGCCAGCAGGATTGTGACTAGCTCAGCTTTCTTT
TRBV11-2	once	TRBD1	TRBJ2-7	CASSRTGGFLNEQYF	TGTGCCAGCAGCCGAACAGGGGGTTTCCTTAACGAGCAGTACTTC
TRBV5-6	.	TRBD2	TRBJ2-3	CASSPRWLSGGHTDTQYF	TGTGCCAGCAGCCCTCGTTGGCTCAGCGGGGGACACACAGATACGCAGTATTTT
TRBV6-1	.	.	TRBJ1-5	CASSYVLGQPQHF	TGTGCCAGCAGTTATGTCCTTGGCCAGCCCCAGCATTTT
TRBV18	.	.	TRBJ2-5	CASSPPVGVGETQYF	TGTGCCAGCTCACCACCTGTAGGGGTCGGGGAGACCCAGTACTTC
TRBV15	.	.	TRBJ1-1	CATKPGTLNTEAFF	TGTGCCACGAAGCCCGGGACACTGAACACTGAAGCTTTCTTT
TRBV5-1	.	.	TRBJ1-4	CASSGPQSHNEKLFF	TGCGCCAGCAGCGGCCCTCAGTCGCATAATGAAAAACTGTTTTTT
TRBV29-1	.	.	TRBJ1-2	CSVGGPRGYTF	TGCAGCGTTGGGGGCCCTCGTGGCTACACCTTC
TRBV11-2	.	.	TRBJ2-2	CASSLDMNTGELFF	TGTGCCAGCAGCTTAGACATGAACACCGGGGAGCTGTTTTTT
TRBV7-9	.	TRBD2	TRBJ2-7	CASSAPRGGLEQYF	TGTGCCAGCAGCGCACCCCGGGGGGGGCTCGAGCAGTACTTC
TRBV10-1	.	TRBD1	TRBJ2-7	CARAGQGAWEQYF	TGCGCCAGAGCGGGACAGGGGGCGTGGGAGCAGTACTTC
TRBV10-3	.	.	TRBJ2-7	CAISESLTGRSYEQYF	TGTGCCATCAGTGAGTCACTGACAGGGAGGTCCTACGAGCAGTACTTC
TRBV9	.	TRBD1	TRBJ2-3	CASSPQGLGTDTQYF	TGTGCCAGCAGCCCACAGGGGTTGGGCACAGATACGCAGTATTTT
TRBV7-2	.	TRBD1	TRBJ1-5	CASSLVGTAGQPQHF	TGTGCCAGCAGCTTAGTGGGGACAGCGGGCCAGCCCCAGCATTTT
TRBV29-1	.	.	TRBJ2-3	CSVESQGTDTQYF	TGCAGCGTTGAAAGCCAGGGGACAGATACGCAGTATTTT
TRBV19	.	.	TRBJ2-1	CASSIGGDGYNEQFF	TGTGCCAGTAGTATAGGGGGGGATGGGTACAATGAGCAGTTCTTC